The present entry profiles one T cell receptor beta chain with its context. The antigen is undetermined. The data originate from a study of shared clonotypes between healthy human individuals. Deep level was the assay's run setting. Only in-frame clones appear in the TCRdb table, and some are missing; sequencing was by immunoSEQ multiplex PCR. The profile shows over 1.4 million clones, approximately 97% of them singletons. Overall study findings and caveats: Around 5% was the fraction of naive CD4 clonotypes found shared across several donors. Larger estimated richness was generally recorded for naive subsets relative to memory subsets.

This CDR3 contains 11 residues. Trimming removed 2 bases from V and 15 bases from J; junction bases left unmatched: 5. Germline lookup yields CDR1 SGHTS and CDR2 YDEGEE. The sample comprised naive CD4+ T cells sorted from blood. Subset in this sample: CD45RA+ positively selected. The clonotype comes from a man between 25 and 39 years old in good health. V is TRBV5-8 and J is TRBJ2-1, with TRBD2 matching 7 bases. CDR3 sequence reads: CASSFRPGGFF. CDR3 DNA: TGTGCCAGCAGCTTCCGGCCGGGGGGGTTCTTC.